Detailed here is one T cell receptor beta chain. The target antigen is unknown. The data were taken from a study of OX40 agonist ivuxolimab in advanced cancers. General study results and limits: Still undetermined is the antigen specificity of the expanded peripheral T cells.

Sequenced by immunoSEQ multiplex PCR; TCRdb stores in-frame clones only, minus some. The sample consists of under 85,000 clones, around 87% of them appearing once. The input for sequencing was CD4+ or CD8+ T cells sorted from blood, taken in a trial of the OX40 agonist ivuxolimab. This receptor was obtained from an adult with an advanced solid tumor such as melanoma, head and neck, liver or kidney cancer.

Here the CDR3 DNA reads TGTGCCTGGAGTAAGGGGGATACGCAGTATTTT. It specifies CAWSKGDTQYF. The chain recombines TRBV30 with TRBJ2-3, with TRBD1 as a possible D gene (5 bases). Trimming removed 2 bases from V and 6 bases from J, with 6 bases in between. The CDR3 totals 11 residues. Germline CDR1 reads GTSNPN; CDR2 reads SVGIG (reference sequence).